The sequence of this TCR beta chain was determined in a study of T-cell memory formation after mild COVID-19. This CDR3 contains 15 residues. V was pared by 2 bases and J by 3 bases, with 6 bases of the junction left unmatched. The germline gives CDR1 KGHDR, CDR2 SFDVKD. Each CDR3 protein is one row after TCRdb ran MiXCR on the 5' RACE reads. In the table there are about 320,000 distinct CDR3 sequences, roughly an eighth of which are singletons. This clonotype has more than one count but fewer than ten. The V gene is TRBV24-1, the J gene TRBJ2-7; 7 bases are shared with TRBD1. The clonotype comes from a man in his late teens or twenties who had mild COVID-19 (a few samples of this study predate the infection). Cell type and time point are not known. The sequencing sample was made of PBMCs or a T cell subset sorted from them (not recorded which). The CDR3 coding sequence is TGTGCCACCAGTGATTCAGGCAGGGGGAGCTACGAGCAGTACTTC. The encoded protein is CATSDSGRGSYEQYF.